Shown below are 28 T cell receptor beta chains from a single sample sequenced in a study of cytomegalovirus exposure and HLA in healthy donors. PCR involved 60 Vbeta and 13 Jbeta primers. Sequencing was performed with immunoSEQ multiplex PCR; in TCRdb, only in-frame clones are kept and a portion is missing. The sample carries 100,000 or so clones, 65% to 85% recorded once. Sample: PBMCs. The receptors were gathered from a man aged 18 to 30 in good health and CMV-seronegative.

This chain uses TRBV7-2 with TRBJ2-3, with TRBD2 identical over 10 bases. CDR3 length equals 16 residues. The ends lost 2 bases at V and 2 bases at J; junction bases unmatched: 4. In germline, CDR1 is SGHTA, CDR2 FQGNSA. In DNA form, the CDR3 reads TGTGCCAGCAGCTTAAAACTAGCGGGATACACAGATACGCAGTATTTT. It is translated as CASSLKLAGYTDTQYF.

The DNA of the CDR3 is TGTGCCAGCGGTACGACAGGGGCTTTTGGCTATGGCTACACCTTC. Its translation is CASGTTGAFGYGYTF. J is TRBJ1-2 and V is TRBV28; TRBD1 matches at 8 bases. Germline lookup yields CDR1 MDHEN and CDR2 SYDVKM. This CDR3 has 15 residues. V was pared by 8 bases and J by 4 bases, with 12 bases of the junction left unmatched.

The V gene is TRBV11-2, the J gene TRBJ2-5, with D possibly being TRBD2 (5 bases). The germline V and J ends were trimmed by 5 bases and 1 base, with 11 bases remaining between them. Germline CDR1 SGHAT, CDR2 FQNNGV. This CDR3 comprises 14 residues. The CDR3 sequence: CASSPGNGQETQYF. The CDR3 DNA reads TGTGCCAGCAGCCCGGGAAACGGCCAAGAGACCCAGTACTTC.

The CDR3 DNA follows: TGTGCCAGCAGTTTTCTAGGGGCCGGGGAGCTGTTTTTT. It yields the protein CASSFLGAGELFF. V and J are TRBV27 and TRBJ2-2, with D possibly matching TRBD1 (5 bases). The CDR3 covers 13 residues. V was clipped by 3 bases and J by 6 bases, with 8 bases between them. Germline V gene data show CDR1 as MNHEY and CDR2 as SMNVEV (reference sequence).

This clone has only one observation. The chain employs TRBV6-1 and TRBJ2-1; the D is unclear. The germline V and J ends were trimmed by 3 bases and 9 bases, with 15 bases remaining between them. Germline assignment: CDR1 MNHNS and CDR2 SASEGT. This CDR3 is 14 amino acids long. In DNA form, the CDR3 reads TGTGCCAGCAGTGAGTGTAGGTCACTATGTGAGCAGTTCTTC. It translates to CASSECRSLCEQFF.

The V call is TRBV18, the J call TRBJ1-1, with TRBD1 identical over 8 bases. In germline, CDR1 is KGHSH, CDR2 LQKENI. Trimming cost V 6 bases and J 2 bases; bases outside gene matches: 5. The CDR3 has 14 residues. CDR3 loop: CASSADRANTEAFF. CDR3 nucleotides: TGTGCCAGCTCGGCGGACAGGGCTAACACTGAAGCTTTCTTT.

This clone has a handful of counts. V and J are TRBV4-1 and TRBJ2-1; 8 bases agree with TRBD2. V lost 5 bases to trimming and J lost 7 bases; unmatched junction nucleotides: 7. Germline V gives CDR1 MGHRA, CDR2 YSYEKL. This CDR3 has 14 amino acids. The chain's CDR3 is CASSVRLAINEQFF. Written as DNA, the CDR3 is TGCGCCAGCAGCGTCCGACTAGCGATAAATGAGCAGTTCTTC.

The rearrangement links TRBV5-1 to TRBJ2-2, with a possible D match to TRBD1 (6 bases). The ends were cut back, 4 bases at V and 0 bases at J, with 10 bases in the middle. This CDR3 is built from 15 residues. The V gene's germline CDR1 is SGHRS and CDR2 YFSETQ. The DNA of the CDR3 is TGCGCCAGCAGCCAAAGGACAGCGAACACCGGGGAGCTGTTTTTT. This translates into CASSQRTANTGELFF.

The J gene is TRBJ1-2, the V gene TRBV28; D unresolved. V was trimmed by 5 bases and J by 4 bases, leaving 14 bases between them. Germline CDR1 MDHEN, CDR2 SYDVKM. The CDR3 sequence is 14 residues long. CDR3 protein: CASSPTETGYGYTF. CDR3 coding DNA: TGTGCCAGCAGTCCCACTGAAACGGGCTATGGCTACACCTTC.

This rearrangement joins TRBV28 to TRBJ2-7; possible D gene TRBD2, 6 bases. This CDR3 spans 15 amino acids. Trimming removed 3 bases from V and 5 bases from J, with 17 bases in between. In germline, CDR1 is MDHEN, CDR2 SYDVKM. CDR3 region: CASSFSIGSHNEQYF. The CDR3, as DNA: TGTGCCAGCAGTTTTAGTATCGGGAGCCATAACGAGCAGTACTTC.

The chain recombines TRBV9 with TRBJ1-2, with a tentative D call TRBD1 (5 bases). Per germline, CDR1 SGDLS and CDR2 YYNGEE. The V end was cut by 0 bases, the J end by 3 bases, with 9 bases between. This CDR3 has 14 amino acids. The DNA for the CDR3 is TGTGCCAGCAGCGTAGGGGGCTCAGACTATGGCTACACCTTC. The encoded protein is CASSVGGSDYGYTF.

In the case of this clone: Germline is not matched at one junction end, which may reflect a read error. The V gene is TRBV5-4, the J gene TRBJ2-2; 10 bases agree with TRBD1. This CDR3 region has 16 residues. Germline V gene lookup returns CDR1 SGHNT and CDR2 YYREEE (reference sequence). The CDR3 sequence is CASSQPPGQGSGELFF. The DNA for the CDR3 is TGCGCCAGCAGCCAACCTCCGGGACAGGGGTCCGGGGAGCTGTTTTTT.

V is TRBV19 and J is TRBJ2-2; the D gene is possibly TRBD2 (6 bases). Deletions cut 7 bases from V and 1 base from J, with 13 bases between. The germline gives CDR1 LNHDA, CDR2 SQIVND (reference sequence). CDR3 size: 15 residues. The CDR3 here is CASTPISGNTGELFF. CDR3 nucleotide sequence: TGTGCCAGTACCCCCATTAGCGGGAACACCGGGGAGCTGTTTTTT.

The J gene is TRBJ2-1, the V gene TRBV7-2, with 9 bases aligning to TRBD2. In germline, CDR1 is SGHTA, CDR2 FQGNSA. J was trimmed by 4 bases and V by 4 bases; bases with no gene match: 11. CDR3 length: 17 residues. The CDR3 spells CASSSGGAGGGYNEQFF. CDR3 in DNA: TGTGCCAGCAGCTCTGGGGGCGCGGGAGGGGGTTACAATGAGCAGTTCTTC.

This clone was seen once. One junction end does not reproduce the germline sequence, and a read error may be involved. The V and J genes are TRBV5-4 and TRBJ2-3; 9 bases fit TRBD1. The CDR3 runs 15 residues. The germline gives CDR1 SGHNT, CDR2 YYREEE (reference sequence). CDR3 amino acids: CASSLRQGVADAQYF. The CDR3 DNA sequence: TGTGCCAGCAGCCTGAGACAGGGGGTGGCAGATGCGCAGTATTTT.

This clone has just a few counts. The chain couples TRBV4-3 to TRBJ2-7, with a tentative D call TRBD2 (5 bases). With 4 bases removed from V and 6 bases from J, the gap between germline ends came to 13 bases. The V gene's germline CDR1 is LGHNA and CDR2 YSLEER. The CDR3 runs 13 residues. CDR3 bases: TGCGCCAGCAGCCCCGGACTCGGTCGCGAGCAGTACTTC. The encoded protein is CASSPGLGREQYF.

This chain links TRBV6-5 with TRBJ2-7; possibly TRBD1 for D (6 bases). CDR3 length: 12 residues. From germline, CDR1 is MNHEY and CDR2 SVGAGI. The V gene lost 6 bases and the J gene lost 3 bases, with 9 bases spanning the gap. In DNA form, the CDR3 reads TGTGCCAGCAGCCGGGACAACTACGAGCAGTACTTC. Encoded protein: CASSRDNYEQYF.

The chain couples TRBV7-3 to TRBJ1-1; D ambiguous. Trimming took 6 bases from V and 5 from J, leaving 16 bases between them. In germline, CDR1 is SGHTA, CDR2 FQGTGA. The CDR3 length is 14 residues. CDR3 nucleotide sequence: TGTGCCAGCAGACCTCCGGGTCTGGAGACTGAAGCTTTCTTT. Encoded protein: CASRPPGLETEAFF.

This clone was observed a single time. The genes are TRBV27 and TRBJ2-1; TRBD1 matches 12 bases. CDR1 is MNHEY, CDR2 SMNVEV, per germline (reference sequence). CDR3 length equals 15 residues. V dropped 3 bases and J dropped 4; count of bases not matched to a gene: 1. Here the CDR3 DNA reads TGTGCCAGCAGTTTGGGACAGGGGGCATACAATGAGCAGTTCTTC. It yields the protein CASSLGQGAYNEQFF.

The chain combines TRBV7-8 with TRBJ2-7, with D possibly matching TRBD1 (6 bases). The V gene's germline CDR1 is SGHVS and CDR2 FQNEAQ. This CDR3 has 16 amino acids. V shed 5 bases and J shed 3 bases, with 20 bases lying between them. CDR3 sequence: CASSRSTLQGNYEQYF. CDR3 in DNA: TGTGCCAGCAGCCGGAGCACGTTACAGGGCAACTACGAGCAGTACTTC.

This clone is a singleton in its sample. This CDR3 reads CASYIPGTSGRVLCVGTDTQYF. The CDR3 DNA sequence: TGTGCCAGTTACATCCCCGGGACTAGCGGGAGAGTTTTGTGTGTAGGCACAGATACGCAGTATTTT. The chain combines TRBV19 with TRBJ2-3; 14 bases fit TRBD2. Germline loops: CDR1 LNHDA, CDR2 SQIVND (reference sequence). Germline trimming cut 8 bases from V and 1 base from J; bases unmatched to any gene: 23. CDR3 length equals 22 residues.

The CDR3 is CATSKSISSSYEQYF. The CDR3 region has the DNA TGTGCCACCAGTAAGTCCATCTCGAGCTCCTACGAGCAGTACTTC. The chain uses TRBV15 and TRBJ2-7; D ambiguous. Germline CDR1 LNHNV, CDR2 YYDKDF (reference sequence). The CDR3 loop spans 15 amino acids. Trimming removed 6 bases at V and 0 bases at J, with 15 bases between.

The chain carries TRBV29-1 and TRBJ2-1; 8 nucleotides align to TRBD1. V lost 7 bases to trimming and J lost 4 bases; unmatched junction nucleotides: 18. The CDR3 length is 17 residues. The germline V gene encodes CDR1 SQVTM and CDR2 ANQGSEA. CDR3: CSAAGQATEARYNEQFF. As DNA, the CDR3 is TGCAGCGCGGCGGGACAGGCAACCGAGGCGCGGTACAATGAGCAGTTCTTC.

The V call is TRBV27, the J call TRBJ2-5; the match to TRBD2 covers 9 bases. J gave up 5 bases and V 6 bases, and 19 bases lay outside the gene matches. The CDR3 spans 18 residues. Germline V CDR1 and CDR2: MNHEY, SMNVEV (reference sequence). CDR3 coding DNA: TGTGCCAGCAGCAACACCCGGCTAGCGGGACGGGTGGACGAGACCCAGTACTTC. Amino acids: CASSNTRLAGRVDETQYF.

V gene TRBV6-5 combines with J gene TRBJ2-7; 7 bases line up with TRBD2. The CDR3 is made up of 13 amino acids. The J segment lost 6 bases and the V segment lost 5 bases, leaving 7 bases of the junction unmatched. From germline, CDR1 is MNHEY and CDR2 SVGAGI. The CDR3 region is CASSGAGAAEQYF. CDR3 coding DNA: TGTGCCAGCAGTGGCGCGGGAGCGGCCGAGCAGTACTTC.

The chain has TRBV7-2 and TRBJ2-7; 8 bases are a match to TRBD1. The trim removed 4 bases at V and 1 base at J, leaving 3 bases unmatched. Germline V gene sequence: CDR1 SGHTA, CDR2 FQGNSA. The CDR3 runs 14 residues. The CDR3 sequence is CASSSDRVSYEQYF. CDR3 nucleotides: TGTGCCAGCAGCTCGGACAGGGTGTCCTACGAGCAGTACTTC.

This clone was recorded a few times. V usage is TRBV7-6 and J usage is TRBJ2-7, with a possible D match to TRBD2 (5 bases). The CDR3 is made up of 14 amino acids. V was cut by 5 bases and J by 3 bases, with 14 bases left in between. The germline V gene encodes CDR1 SGHVS and CDR2 FNYEAQ. The chain's CDR3 is CASSPDLGVYEQYF. The CDR3 DNA sequence: TGTGCCAGCAGCCCCGACCTCGGGGTCTACGAGCAGTACTTC.

The chain is built from TRBV7-9 and TRBJ2-7; 14 nucleotides match TRBD2. The CDR3 contains 15 residues. In germline, CDR1 is SEHNR, CDR2 FQNEAQ (reference sequence). Unmatched junction bases numbered 5, after V lost 3 bases and J lost 7 bases. In nucleotides, the CDR3 is TGTGCCAGCAGCTTCGGGACTAGCGGGAGTGGGGAGCAGTACTTC. It translates to CASSFGTSGSGEQYF.